A single sample is the source of the 17 T cell receptor beta chains below, sequenced in a study of siplizumab effects on memory and regulatory T cells. Produced via immunoSEQ multiplex PCR; TCRdb's table is partial and in-frame only. This sample carries around 45,000 clones, roughly 87% of them seen once, and the ten largest clones take about 0.35%. The sample comprised naive CD8+ T cells sorted from blood. The source is a human donor in good health.

The chain joins TRBV23-1 to TRBJ1-4; 8 nucleotides match TRBD1. TRBV23-1 is classed as an ORF, of uncertain function. Trimming removed 3 bases from V and 13 bases from J; junction bases left unmatched: 19. The CDR3 covers 17 residues. The CDR3 DNA is TGCGCCAGCAGTCACCCTTCGACAGGGGCCTCGCCAGTTGGACTGTTTTTT. It encodes CASSHPSTGASPVGLFF.

In nucleotides, the CDR3 is TGTGCCAGCAGTTTCAGTCCGGACAGGCTCGGCTACACCTTC. This codes for CASSFSPDRLGYTF. V and J are TRBV27 and TRBJ1-2, with TRBD1 matching 7 bases. Germline loops: CDR1 MNHEY, CDR2 SMNVEV (reference sequence). This CDR3 is 14 amino acids long. The ends lost 3 bases at V and 8 bases at J; junction bases unmatched: 9.

This rearrangement joins TRBV27 to TRBJ2-7; possible D gene TRBD2, 5 bases. Trimming removed 8 bases at V and 7 bases at J, with 18 bases between. The CDR3 sequence is 13 residues long. Germline V gene sequence: CDR1 MNHEY, CDR2 SMNVEV (reference sequence). CDR3 DNA: TGTGCCAGCCGGGATCAGACTCTCTATGAGCAGTACTTC. Its protein is CASRDQTLYEQYF.

J is TRBJ1-6 and V is TRBV19; D is unclear. The V end was cut by 7 bases, the J end by 7 bases, with 8 bases between. This CDR3 contains 12 residues. The germline gives CDR1 LNHDA, CDR2 SQIVND (reference sequence). The CDR3 DNA follows: TGTGCCAGTACGGGGATGAATTCACCCCTCCACTTT. It is translated as CASTGMNSPLHF.

This chain joins TRBV6-6 and TRBJ1-5; D gene uncertain. From germline, CDR1 is MNHNY and CDR2 SVGAGI (reference sequence). This CDR3 contains 16 residues. V was trimmed by 0 bases and J by 0 bases, leaving 9 bases between them. CDR3 region: CASSYSLDLSNQPQHF. DNA for the CDR3: TGTGCCAGCAGTTACTCGTTGGACCTTAGCAATCAGCCCCAGCATTTT.

The V and J genes are TRBV29-1 and TRBJ1-2, with D possibly matching TRBD1 (5 bases). Germline values: CDR1 SQVTM, CDR2 ANQGSEA. This CDR3 contains 14 residues. Trimming took off 6 bases at V and 0 bases at J, with 14 bases between the two ends. The CDR3 nucleotides are TGCAGCGTACGGCAGGGTCAAGCTAACTATGGCTACACCTTC. Encoded protein: CSVRQGQANYGYTF.

This chain links TRBV27 with TRBJ2-2; D is uncertain. Deletions cut 4 bases from V and 0 bases from J, with 6 bases between. This CDR3 is 14 amino acids long. CDR1 is MNHEY and CDR2 is SMNVEV in the germline V gene (reference sequence). CDR3 region: CASSWQPNTGELFF. CDR3 DNA sequence: TGTGCCAGCAGTTGGCAGCCGAACACCGGGGAGCTGTTTTTT.

The chain carries TRBV21-1 and TRBJ1-2. TRBV21-1 is flagged as a pseudogene. The CDR3 contains 11 residues. This chain's CDR3 is CASLFKGSYTF. DNA of the CDR3: TGTGCCAGCCTATTCAAAGGTAGCTACACCTTC.

The rearrangement uses TRBV29-1 and TRBJ2-6; D gene uncertain. Trimming pared 1 base from V and 0 bases from J, leaving 7 bases between. The germline V gene has CDR1 SQVTM and CDR2 ANQGSEA. This CDR3 has 15 amino acids. The CDR3 bases are TGCAGCGTTGAAGGGTCAGTCTCTGGGGCCAACGTCCTGACTTTC. It specifies CSVEGSVSGANVLTF.

The V call is TRBV27, the J call TRBJ2-1; TRBD2 aligns across 7 bases. The CDR3 has 16 amino acids. Germline values: CDR1 MNHEY, CDR2 SMNVEV (reference sequence). The V and J ends lost 5 bases and 0 bases, in that order; junction bases with no gene match: 7. The CDR3 region is CASSMQGLSSYNEQFF. Here the CDR3 DNA reads TGTGCCAGCAGTATGCAGGGACTAAGCTCCTACAATGAGCAGTTCTTC.

This clone came up once. This chain joins TRBV5-1 and TRBJ2-2, with D maybe TRBD2 (5 bases). This CDR3 region has 15 residues. V shed 0 bases and J shed 6 bases, with 12 bases lying between them. Germline CDR1 SGHRS, CDR2 YFSETQ. The CDR3 sequence: CASSLEDSRSGELFF. CDR3 DNA sequence: TGCGCCAGCAGCTTGGAGGACTCTCGATCCGGGGAGCTGTTTTTT.

The chain combines TRBV27 with TRBJ1-4, with D hard to call. The CDR3 spans 15 residues. V shed 2 bases and J shed 1 base, with 8 bases lying between them. Per germline, CDR1 MNHEY and CDR2 SMNVEV (reference sequence). CDR3 residues: CASSLGPGTNEKLFF. DNA for the CDR3: TGTGCCAGCAGTTTAGGCCCCGGAACTAATGAAAAACTGTTTTTT.

This clone has just one count. The V and J genes are TRBV6-1 and TRBJ2-1; 8 positions agree with TRBD2. CDR1 is MNHNS and CDR2 is SASEGT in the germline V gene. The V gene end was trimmed by 1 base and the J gene end by 5 bases; junction bases not matched to a gene: 4. The CDR3 covers 15 residues. The CDR3 DNA reads as TGTGCCAGCAGTGAAGAGGCGGGAGGTCACAATGAGCAGTTCTTC. Amino acids: CASSEEAGGHNEQFF.

The J gene is TRBJ2-1, the V gene TRBV2, with 8 bases aligning to TRBD2. J gave up 9 bases and V 0 bases, and 10 bases lay outside the gene matches. In germline, CDR1 is SNHLY, CDR2 FYNNEI. The CDR3 is made up of 16 amino acids. This CDR3 reads CASSEAPSGSQGEQFF. CDR3 sequence (DNA): TGTGCCAGCAGTGAAGCCCCTAGCGGGTCACAGGGTGAGCAGTTCTTC.

CDR3 protein: CASSASTGGSYEQYF. The CDR3 DNA reads TGTGCCAGTAGTGCGTCGACAGGGGGCTCCTACGAGCAGTACTTC. This chain uses TRBV19 with TRBJ2-7, with 9 bases matching TRBD1. From germline, CDR1 is LNHDA and CDR2 SQIVND (reference sequence). CDR3 length: 15 amino acids. J gave up 0 bases and V 5 bases, and 5 bases lay outside the gene matches.

The CDR3 DNA reads as TGTGCCAGCAGCGGAATCGGCGGGACACCCCTGTGGGACGAGCAGTACTTC. It translates to CASSGIGGTPLWDEQYF. The chain joins TRBV11-2 to TRBJ2-7; D may correspond to TRBD1 or TRBD2 (6 bases each). V was trimmed by 5 bases and J by 5 bases, leaving 25 bases between them. From germline, CDR1 is SGHAT and CDR2 FQNNGV. The CDR3 has 17 amino acids.

This sequence joins TRBV30 and TRBJ2-2, with D unresolved. Between the trimmed V and J ends, which lost 3 bases and 3 bases, there was a span of 2 bases. The CDR3 length is 11 residues. Germline lookup yields CDR1 GTSNPN and CDR2 SVGIG (reference sequence). In nucleotides, the CDR3 is TGTGCCTGGAGCGACACCGGGGAGCTGTTTTTT. Translation: CAWSDTGELFF.